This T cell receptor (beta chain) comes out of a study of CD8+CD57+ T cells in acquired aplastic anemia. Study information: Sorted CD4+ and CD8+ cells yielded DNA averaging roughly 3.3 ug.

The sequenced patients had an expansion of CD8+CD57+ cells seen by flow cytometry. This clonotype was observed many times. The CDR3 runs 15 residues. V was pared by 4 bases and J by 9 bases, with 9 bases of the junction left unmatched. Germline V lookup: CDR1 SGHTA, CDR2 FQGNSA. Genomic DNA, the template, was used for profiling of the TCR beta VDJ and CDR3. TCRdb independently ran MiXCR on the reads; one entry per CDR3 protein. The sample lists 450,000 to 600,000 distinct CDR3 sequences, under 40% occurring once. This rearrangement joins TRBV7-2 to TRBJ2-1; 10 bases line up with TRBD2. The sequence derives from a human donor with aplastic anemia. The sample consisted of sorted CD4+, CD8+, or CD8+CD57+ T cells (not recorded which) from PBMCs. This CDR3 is CASSSMTLAGGEQFF. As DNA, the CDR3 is TGTGCCAGCAGCTCAATGACCTTAGCGGGAGGTGAGCAGTTCTTC.